The 10 T cell receptor beta chains below come from one sample, sequenced in a study of long-term antiretroviral therapy in people with HIV. The immunoSEQ assay was v3.0, run at survey level. Profiling relied on immunoSEQ multiplex PCR, and the TCRdb table lists in-frame clones only, not all of them. Among about 40,000 clones listed, around four fifths were seen once. Sequenced here: unsorted PBMCs, sampled 1 year after starting antiretroviral therapy. These receptors came from a man aged 18 to 29 with HIV.

The chain uses TRBV19 and TRBJ2-1, with D perhaps TRBD1 (5 bases). Germline V CDR1 and CDR2: LNHDA, SQIVND (reference sequence). The V end was cut by 6 bases, the J end by 0 bases, with 15 bases between. The CDR3 length is 16 residues. The CDR3 sequence: CASSPQGYGSYNEQFF. In DNA form, the CDR3 reads TGTGCCAGTAGCCCGCAGGGTTACGGCTCCTACAATGAGCAGTTCTTC.

The chain joins TRBV5-1 to TRBJ2-7; 7 bases agree with TRBD2. This CDR3 is 16 amino acids long. The ends lost 5 bases at V and 2 bases at J; junction bases unmatched: 13. Per germline, CDR1 SGHRS and CDR2 YFSETQ. CDR3 in amino acids: CASSRTSATGPYEQYF. Written as DNA, the CDR3 is TGCGCCAGCAGTAGAACTAGCGCAACGGGTCCCTACGAGCAGTACTTC.

The rearrangement links TRBV27 to TRBJ1-2, with D possibly matching TRBD1 (6 bases). Germline CDR1 and CDR2: MNHEY and SMNVEV (reference sequence). The V and J ends lost 3 bases and 6 bases respectively, with 11 bases between them. There are 13 residues in the CDR3. CDR3 region: CASSFAGADGYTF. The DNA for the CDR3 is TGTGCCAGCAGTTTCGCAGGGGCTGATGGCTACACCTTC.

This chain connects TRBV9 to TRBJ1-2; D unresolved. CDR1 SGDLS and CDR2 YYNGEE come from the germline V gene. The V end was cut by 4 bases, the J end by 5 bases, with 9 bases between. This CDR3 has 12 residues. This CDR3 reads CASSPPGYGYTF. The CDR3 bases are TGTGCCAGCAGCCCCCCTGGATATGGCTACACCTTC.

The sample holds a few counts of this clone. Here the CDR3 reads CASKGPVDGGLNTEAFF. DNA for the CDR3: TGTGCCAGTAAGGGGCCTGTTGATGGGGGCTTGAACACTGAAGCTTTCTTT. The chain combines TRBV19 with TRBJ1-1; D is possibly TRBD1 (6 bases). V lost 7 bases and J lost 0, with 21 bases in between. The germline V gene encodes CDR1 LNHDA and CDR2 SQIVND (reference sequence). CDR3 length equals 17 residues.

Concerning this clone: Germline is not matched at one junction end, which may reflect a read error. V gene TRBV7-7 combines with J gene TRBJ2-6; D unclear. CDR1 and CDR2 from the germline V gene are SSHAT and FNYEAQ (reference sequence). The CDR3 runs to 19 residues. CDR3 sequence (DNA): TGTGCTAGCAGCCTTCAAAGAAAACCGTTCTCCTCTGGGGCCAACGTCCTGACTTTC. Translated, it gives CASSLQRKPFSSGANVLTF.

The gene calls are TRBV7-9 and TRBJ2-3, with D possibly being TRBD2 (5 bases). The V and J ends lost 1 base and 7 bases respectively, with 12 bases between them. The V gene's germline CDR1 is SEHNR and CDR2 FQNEAQ (reference sequence). CDR3 length equals 14 residues. The CDR3 coding sequence is TGTGCCAGCAGCTTAGGCGGAGGTACAAATACGCAGTATTTT. Its protein is CASSLGGGTNTQYF.

The rearrangement joins TRBV9 to TRBJ2-1; 8 nucleotides agree with TRBD2. The CDR3 covers 17 residues. Germline V gene lookup returns CDR1 SGDLS and CDR2 YYNGEE. V lost 3 bases and J lost 2; bases outside the gene matches: 10. CDR3: CASSAHGGGTPYNEQFF. DNA of the CDR3: TGTGCCAGCAGCGCCCACGGGGGGGGCACTCCCTACAATGAGCAGTTCTTC. The variable domain in full, with the rest retrieved from reference TRBV9 and TRBJ2-1, is DSGVTQTPKHLITATGQRVTLRCSPRSGDLSVYWYQQSLDQGLQFLIQYYNGEERAKGNILERFSAQQFPDLHSELNLSSLELGDSALYFCASSAHGGGTPYNEQFFGPGTRLTVL.

CDR3 protein: CASRQGWVGELFF. The DNA for the CDR3 is TGTGCCAGCAGACAGGGTTGGGTCGGGGAGCTGTTTTTT. The chain links TRBV27 to TRBJ2-2; TRBD1 might be the D (6 bases). The CDR3 loop spans 13 amino acids. V dropped 6 bases and J dropped 7 bases, with 12 bases sitting between them. In germline, CDR1 is MNHEY, CDR2 SMNVEV (reference sequence).

As regards this clone: One junction end disagrees with the germline gene, perhaps due to a read error. The chain recombines TRBV5-6 with TRBJ1-2; D is perhaps TRBD1 (5 bases). The CDR3 sequence is 11 residues long. Germline-derived CDR1 and CDR2 are SGHDT and YYEEEE. This CDR3 reads CASSTSGLEYF. The CDR3 DNA reads TGTGCCAGCAGCACATCAGGGTTGGAATACTTC.